The rows below give T cell receptor beta chains drawn from one sample of a study of CD8+ T cells in alopecia areata. The repertoire was sequenced with immunoSEQ multiplex PCR; TCRdb's copy has only in-frame clones and lacks some. The repertoire has 95,000 to 120,000 clones, approximately 61% of them found once; the top ten carry about 23%. Sequencing was carried out using NKG2D-low CD8+ T cells sorted from blood. These receptors originate from a human donor with alopecia areata. CDR3s include the opening cysteine and the closing phenylalanine or tryptophan. A D gene is named only where the DNA matches it firmly. The size entry is marked missing in some rows and otherwise reads once, few, many or a size class.

d_gene	len	v_gene	abundance	j_gene	CDR3nt	CDR3aa
.	11	TRBV7-9	.	TRBJ1-1	TGTGCCAGTGGGGAAGACCCAAAAGCTTTCTTT	CASGEDPKAFF
.	12	TRBV30	.	TRBJ2-7	TGTGCCTGGAGTGTCTCTGGATACGAGCAGTACTTC	CAWSVSGYEQYF
TRBD2	16	TRBV19	many	TRBJ2-1	TGTGCCAGTAGTATATATCTGGGAGGGGAGGGAAATGAGCAGTTCTTC	CASSIYLGGEGNEQFF
.	13	TRBV13	.	TRBJ2-5	TGTGCCAGCAGCTTAGTACTAGCCGGGACCCAGTACTTC	CASSLVLAGTQYF
.	14	TRBV7-6	.	TRBJ2-3	TGTGCCAGCAGCTTGACAGGAGGGGGGGATACGCAGTATTTT	CASSLTGGGDTQYF
.	13	TRBV5-8	few	TRBJ2-7	TGTGCCAGCAGCTTGGGGAATACCTACGAGCAGTACTTC	CASSLGNTYEQYF
.	15	TRBV5-6	.	TRBJ2-7	TGTGCCAGCAGCCCAGGTCACGGGATCATATACGAGCAGTACTTC	CASSPGHGIIYEQYF
.	16	TRBV5-4	.	TRBJ2-7	TGTGCCAGCAGCTCGGATAGCGCTCGCGGTACCTACGAGCAGTACTTC	CASSSDSARGTYEQYF
.	13	TRBV28	once	TRBJ2-5	TGTGCCAGCAGTTCCCACATGACCGAGACCCAGTACTTC	CASSSHMTETQYF
TRBD2	16	TRBV5-1	.	TRBJ2-3	TGCGCCAGCAGCTTGGCCCCGGGAGGGCCGACAGATACGCAGTATTTT	CASSLAPGGPTDTQYF
.	12	TRBV5-6	few	TRBJ1-5	TGTGCCAGCAGCGCGAACAATCAGCCCCAGCATTTT	CASSANNQPQHF
.	15	TRBV5-5	few	TRBJ2-7	TGTGCCAGCAGCTCAAAGGGCATTCTATCCTACGAGCAGTACTTC	CASSSKGILSYEQYF
.	12	TRBV29-1	few	TRBJ2-1	TGCAGCGTTGAAGTTCGGGTCGGGGAGCAGTTCTTC	CSVEVRVGEQFF
TRBD2	17	TRBV9	.	TRBJ2-1	TGTGCCAGCAGCGGCGGGACTAGCCGGAGGTCCTACAATGAGCAGTTCTTC	CASSGGTSRRSYNEQFF
.	15	TRBV29-1	few	TRBJ2-6	TGCAGCGTTTTAAGGCGGACCTCTGGGGCCAACGTCCTGACTTTC	CSVLRRTSGANVLTF
.	15	TRBV29-1	.	TRBJ2-2	TGCAGCGTTGGATGGGGCCAGCCGAACACCGGGGAACTGTTTTTT	CSVGWGQPNTGELFF
.	14	TRBV29-1	.	TRBJ2-3	TGCAGCTTCTGGGGAGGCGGTAGCACAGATACGCAGTATTTT	CSFWGGGSTDTQYF
TRBD2	16	TRBV5-6	.	TRBJ2-2	TGTGCCAGCAGCTCGAGGACTAGAGCGAACACCGGGGAGCTGTTTTTT	CASSSRTRANTGELFF
.	15	TRBV30	few	TRBJ2-1	TGTGCCTGGAGTTCAAGTACGAGCTCCTACAATGAGCAGTTCTTC	CAWSSSTSSYNEQFF
.	15	TRBV6-6	.	TRBJ2-2	TGTGCCAGCAGTTACGCGGATATGAACACCGGGGAGCTGTTTTTT	CASSYADMNTGELFF
.	13	TRBV27	.	TRBJ2-7	TGTGCCAGCAGTTTATCGGGTCCCTACGAGCAGTACTTC	CASSLSGPYEQYF
TRBD1	16	TRBV19	few	TRBJ2-1	TGTGCCAGTAGTATAGAGCGGACAGGCCTATACAATGAGCAGTTCTTC	CASSIERTGLYNEQFF
TRBD1	19	TRBV4-2	.	TRBJ2-6	TGTGCCAGCAGCCTAGCCTCGCAGGGGGTTAGCTCTGGGGCCAACGTCCTGACTTTC	CASSLASQGVSSGANVLTF
.	14	TRBV27	few	TRBJ2-7	TGTGCCAGCAGTTTATCCGGCAGCACCTACGAGCAGTACTTC	CASSLSGSTYEQYF
TRBD2	15	TRBV7-9	.	TRBJ2-7	TGTGCCAGCAGCCATCCTTCTAGCGGGAGCTACGAGCAGTACTTC	CASSHPSSGSYEQYF
.	14	TRBV5-1	.	TRBJ1-1	TGCGCCAGCAGCGCCTCCAGGGTGAACACTGAAGCTTTCTTT	CASSASRVNTEAFF
.	12	TRBV13	.	TRBJ2-7	TGTGCCAGCAGTGAGGGGGGGAACGAGCAGTACTTC	CASSEGGNEQYF
.	17	TRBV13	.	TRBJ2-3	TGTGCCAGCAGCTCACCCGACGGGGGCGAAGGCACAGATACGCAGTATTTT	CASSSPDGGEGTDTQYF
.	13	TRBV9	.	TRBJ1-4	TGTGCCAGCAGCCCCAGCGGGGTTGAAAAACTGTTTTTT	CASSPSGVEKLFF
.	14	TRBV5-1	.	TRBJ2-7	TGCGCCAGCAGCTTATCCGGGGCGGGCTACGAGCAGTACTTC	CASSLSGAGYEQYF
.	13	TRBV7-9	.	TRBJ1-1	TGTGCCAGCAGCTTAGCGCCGGACACTGAAGCTTTCTTT	CASSLAPDTEAFF
.	11	TRBV30	.	TRBJ2-1	TGTGCCTGGGATGATTACAATGAGCAGTTCTTC	CAWDDYNEQFF
TRBD1	12	TRBV27	.	TRBJ1-2	TGTGCCAGCTCGGACAGGGGACATGGCTACACCTTC	CASSDRGHGYTF
.	13	TRBV29-1	few	TRBJ1-5	TGCAGCGTCGGGAGAGATAGCAATCAGCCCCAGCATTTT	CSVGRDSNQPQHF
TRBD2	15	TRBV19	.	TRBJ2-7	TGTGCCAGTAGTATGAGTCTAGCGGGCTCCTACGAGCAGTACTTC	CASSMSLAGSYEQYF
.	12	TRBV6-6	.	TRBJ2-7	TGTGCCATGGGCTCGTCCTCCTACGAGCAGTACTTC	CAMGSSSYEQYF
.	13	TRBV29-1	.	TRBJ1-1	TGCAGCGTATCTGGGGGGGAGTTCACTGAAGCTTTCTTT	CSVSGGEFTEAFF
.	11	TRBV27	.	TRBJ1-1	TGTGCCAGCCACAAGAACACTGAAGCTTTCTTT	CASHKNTEAFF
.	13	TRBV29-1	few	TRBJ2-7	TGCAGCGTTGTAAAGGGCCTATCCTACGAGCAGTACTTC	CSVVKGLSYEQYF
.	13	TRBV2	.	TRBJ2-7	TGTGCCAGTTCCCCCAGCGGCCCCTACGAGCAGTACTTC	CASSPSGPYEQYF
TRBD1	16	TRBV2	.	TRBJ1-2	TGTGCCAGCATGGGAGAAGTGGGACAGGGGATACCGGGCTACACCTTC	CASMGEVGQGIPGYTF
.	16	TRBV5-1	once	TRBJ2-1	TGCGCCAGCAGCTTGGACTTGCGGGACGTTGACAATGAGCAGTTCTTC	CASSLDLRDVDNEQFF
.	12	TRBV29-1	.	TRBJ2-5	TGCAGCGTTGTTTTAGAGAGGGAGACCCAGTACTTC	CSVVLERETQYF
TRBD1	14	TRBV27	.	TRBJ1-1	TGTGCCAGCAGTGTGGGACAGGGCAGCGCTGAAGCTTTCTTT	CASSVGQGSAEAFF
.	12	TRBV5-4	once	TRBJ2-2	TGTGCCAGCAGCTTTGACACCGGGGAGCTGTTTTTT	CASSFDTGELFF